Following are 31 T cell receptor beta chains from one sample sequenced in a study of response to subunit inactivated influenza vaccine (dated by TCRdb to the late 2010s). The method was RT-PCR. The listed sequencing device is Illumina HiSeq 2500. TCRdb reran the public reads through fastp at Q25 and MiXCR, keeping productive beta chains. Every CDR3 protein is listed once, alongside the most common genes and DNA of its rows. The sample table holds 600,000 to 850,000 distinct CDR3 sequences, of which roughly 15% were seen once. The ten largest clones represent 6% to 9.5% of the sample. The sequencing used PBMCs from blood, collected approximately 15 days before vaccination. These receptors came from a man between 45 and 60 years old who received an inactivated influenza vaccine. Donor details come from another sample of the same person, matched by shared clones.

This clonotype was detected a few times. V and J are TRBV6-2 or TRBV6-3 and TRBJ2-2, with D uncertain. V gave up 8 bases and J gave up 4 bases, with 11 bases separating them. CDR3 length: 13 residues. Germline loops: CDR1 MNHEY, CDR2 SVGEGT. CDR3 residues: CASVQGFTGELFF. CDR3 nucleotide sequence: TGTGCCAGCGTTCAAGGGTTCACCGGGGAGCTGTTTTTT.

The genes are TRBV10-3 and TRBJ2-3; TRBD2 aligns across 8 bases. The CDR3 sequence is 15 residues long. The germline V gene has CDR1 ENHRY and CDR2 SYGVKD. V shed 7 bases and J 3 bases; nucleotides not matched to a gene: 9. In DNA form, the CDR3 reads TGTGCCATCACTGCAGGGAGCGGGAGAACAGATACGCAGTATTTT. Its protein product is CAITAGSGRTDTQYF.

This clonotype was counted many times. The J gene is TRBJ1-1, the V gene TRBV7-6; 8 positions match TRBD1. V lost 0 bases to trimming and J lost 1 base; unmatched junction nucleotides: 13. Germline CDR1 and CDR2: SGHVS and FNYEAQ. CDR3 length equals 19 residues. CDR3 residues: CASSLASQTGEYRNTEAFF. The CDR3 nucleotides read TGTGCCAGCAGCTTAGCGTCTCAGACAGGGGAATATAGGAACACTGAAGCTTTCTTT.

This sequence joins TRBV18 and TRBJ2-2, with D possibly TRBD2 on 5 matching bases. Germline CDR1 and CDR2: KGHSH and LQKENI. The CDR3 covers 20 residues. The ends were cut back, 1 base at V and 3 bases at J, with 24 bases in the middle. The CDR3 region is CASSPLRHGIRLGDTGELFF. CDR3 sequence (DNA): TGTGCCAGCTCACCACTGAGGCACGGGATCCGACTTGGGGACACCGGGGAGCTGTTTTTT.

The rearrangement uses TRBV12-3 or TRBV12-4 and TRBJ1-2; no clear D gene. CDR3 length: 16 amino acids. V gave up 3 bases and J gave up 7 bases, with 21 bases separating them. Here the CDR3 reads CASSLASERWAGGYTF. The CDR3 nucleotides read TGTGCCAGCAGTTTGGCCTCGGAACGGTGGGCTGGTGGCTACACCTTC.

This clonotype has just a few counts. This chain links TRBV12-3 or TRBV12-4 with TRBJ2-5; D possibly corresponds to TRBD1 (6 bases). The germline V and J ends were trimmed by 7 bases and 2 bases, with 11 bases remaining between them. The CDR3 is 13 residues long. The CDR3 nucleotides read TGTGCCAGCAACAGGGCACCACAAGAGACCCAGTACTTC. This translates into CASNRAPQETQYF.

This clonotype has more than one count but fewer than ten. The V call is TRBV11-2, the J call TRBJ2-7; the match to TRBD1 covers 12 bases. The CDR3 has 16 residues. Germline CDR1 SGHAT, CDR2 FQNNGV. V lost 1 base, J lost 2 bases, and 3 bases stayed unmatched. CDR3 loop: CASSLGDRGLAYEQYF. In nucleotides, the CDR3 is TGTGCCAGCAGCTTAGGGGACAGGGGGCTTGCCTACGAGCAGTACTTC. The full variable domain, its missing parts supplied by reference TRBV11-2 and TRBJ2-7, is EAGVAQSPRYKIIEKRQSVAFWCNPISGHATLYWYQQILGQGPKLLIQFQNNGVVDDSQLPKDRFSAERLKGVDSTLKIQPAKLEDSAVYLCASSLGDRGLAYEQYFGPGTRLTVT.

The J gene is TRBJ2-2, the V gene TRBV6-1; D may be TRBD1 or TRBD2 (5 bases each). CDR1 and CDR2 from the germline V gene are MNHNS and SASEGT. The V and J ends lost 7 bases and 4 bases respectively, with 10 bases between them. This CDR3 is 13 amino acids long. The DNA for the CDR3 is TGTGCCAGCAAGAGGGGTAGCACCGGGGAGCTGTTTTTT. Protein sequence: CASKRGSTGELFF.

This clonotype was counted between two and nine times. The chain joins TRBV5-6 to TRBJ1-2; no clear D. In germline, CDR1 is SGHDT, CDR2 YYEEEE. The CDR3 sequence is 16 residues long. The V end lost 0 bases, the J end lost 0 bases, and 12 bases lay between the germline ends. The CDR3, as DNA: TGTGCCAGCAGCTTGGAATGGGGAGGAGCTAACTATGGCTACACCTTC. It translates to CASSLEWGGANYGYTF.

This clonotype has only a few counts. The rearrangement uses TRBV9 and TRBJ2-1; no firm D call. Germline V gene data show CDR1 as SGDLS and CDR2 as YYNGEE. The germline V and J ends were trimmed by 3 bases and 4 bases, with 5 bases remaining between them. The CDR3 runs 12 residues. The CDR3 DNA reads as TGTGCCAGCAGCGAGACTTACAATGAGCAGTTCTTC. This sequence encodes CASSETYNEQFF.

The chain links TRBV2 to TRBJ2-1; possibly TRBD1 or TRBD2 for D (5 bases each). Germline CDR1 reads SNHLY; CDR2 reads FYNNEI. The V gene lost 3 bases and the J gene lost 9 bases, with 9 bases spanning the gap. The length of the CDR3 is 12 residues. In DNA, the CDR3 is TGTGCCAGCAGTGAGCAGAGGGGTGAGCAGTTCTTC. It is translated as CASSEQRGEQFF.

V and J are TRBV19 and TRBJ1-2; D may be TRBD1 (6 bases). V was clipped by 4 bases and J by 4 bases, with 13 bases between them. CDR3 length: 14 residues. The germline V gene has CDR1 LNHDA and CDR2 SQIVND (reference sequence). The CDR3 coding sequence is TGTGCCAGTAGTACCGGAGGGGGGGCCTATGGCTACACCTTC. Its protein product is CASSTGGGAYGYTF.

The rearrangement joins TRBV12-3 or TRBV12-4 to TRBJ2-2; D assignment may be TRBD1 or TRBD2 (5 bases each). Trimming took off 6 bases at V and 4 bases at J, with 12 bases between the two ends. The CDR3 runs 14 residues. CDR3 nucleotide sequence: TGTGCCAGCAGCCGGGACGCTGGCACCGGGGAGCTGTTTTTT. Its protein is CASSRDAGTGELFF.

The genes are TRBV24-1 and TRBJ2-3; D gene uncertain. The V end was cut by 5 bases, the J end by 7 bases, with 12 bases between. CDR1 and CDR2 (germline): KGHDR, SFDVKD. The CDR3 is 13 residues long. The CDR3 region has the DNA TGTGCCACCAGTGTAGGCAGGTCCCATACGCAGTATTTT. This codes for CATSVGRSHTQYF.

The rearrangement joins TRBV2 to TRBJ2-7; 7 bases agree with TRBD1. This CDR3 comprises 15 residues. CDR1 and CDR2 (germline): SNHLY, FYNNEI. The V gene end was trimmed by 5 bases and the J gene end by 4 bases; junction bases not matched to a gene: 11. The CDR3 protein is CASSRFTGQPYEQYF. The CDR3 DNA reads as TGTGCCAGCAGTCGATTCACGGGACAGCCTTACGAGCAGTACTTC.

This clonotype came up many times. This chain connects TRBV12-3 or TRBV12-4 to TRBJ2-2, with 8 nucleotides matching TRBD1. This CDR3 region has 15 residues. With 5 bases clipped from V and 1 base from J, the junction kept 3 bases outside the gene matches. CDR3 protein: CASSPDRGNTGELFF. The CDR3 DNA reads TGTGCCAGCAGTCCCGACAGGGGGAACACCGGGGAGCTGTTTTTT.

This clonotype appeared a few times. The chain combines TRBV6-1 with TRBJ1-1, with D unresolved. The CDR3 contains 13 residues. V gave up 9 bases and J gave up 1 base, with 12 bases separating them. The germline V gene encodes CDR1 MNHNS and CDR2 SASEGT. The CDR3 DNA reads as TGTGCCAGTAAGATGGACGGGAACACTGAAGCTTTCTTT. It codes for CASKMDGNTEAFF.

This clonotype was seen at least ten times. The chain recombines TRBV5-1 with TRBJ1-2, with D perhaps matching TRBD1 (6 bases). The germline V and J ends were trimmed by 4 bases and 3 bases, with 19 bases remaining between them. Germline loops: CDR1 SGHRS, CDR2 YFSETQ. The CDR3 totals 16 residues. The CDR3 loop reads CASSKFTTGQDYGYTF. The CDR3 nucleotides read TGCGCCAGCAGCAAGTTTACGACAGGTCAAGACTATGGCTACACCTTC.

The chain recombines TRBV6-1 with TRBJ2-1, with D possibly matching TRBD2 (6 bases). Germline CDR1 MNHNS, CDR2 SASEGT. The CDR3 is 18 residues long. With 0 bases removed from V and 0 bases from J, the gap between germline ends came to 15 bases. The CDR3 spells CASSEAHWDSRSYNEQFF. The CDR3 coding sequence is TGTGCCAGCAGTGAAGCGCATTGGGACTCACGCTCCTACAATGAGCAGTTCTTC.

The chain links TRBV2 to TRBJ1-1, with D unclear. Germline CDR1 and CDR2: SNHLY and FYNNEI. Trimming took off 1 base at V and 2 bases at J, with 17 bases between the two ends. The CDR3 consists of 17 residues. CDR3 loop: CASSEGVSYSINTEAFF. CDR3 bases: TGTGCCAGCAGTGAAGGTGTCAGCTACTCCATTAACACTGAAGCTTTCTTT.

The table lists this clonotype with a few counts. The chain has TRBV20-1 and TRBJ2-1; 8 bases line up with TRBD2. The CDR3 is 15 residues long. With V trimmed by 0 bases and J by 0 bases, 1 base remained unmatched. Germline-derived CDR1 and CDR2 are DFQATT and SNEGSKA (reference sequence). This chain's CDR3 is CSARESGSSYNEQFF. The CDR3 DNA follows: TGCAGTGCTAGAGAGAGCGGGAGCTCCTACAATGAGCAGTTCTTC.

The chain joins TRBV6-1 to TRBJ2-5, with 10 positions matching TRBD2. The CDR3 contains 14 residues. The germline V gene encodes CDR1 MNHNS and CDR2 SASEGT. V lost 5 bases, J lost 4 bases, and 4 bases stayed unmatched. CDR3 region: CASSRAGGLETQYF. The CDR3 DNA follows: TGTGCCAGCAGTCGAGCGGGGGGGTTAGAGACCCAGTACTTC.

V is TRBV5-6 and J is TRBJ1-1; D perhaps matches TRBD1 (5 bases). Trimming left V 6 bases short and J 0 bases short, with 18 bases between. Germline V CDR1 and CDR2: SGHDT, YYEEEE. The CDR3 runs to 16 residues. The CDR3 sequence: CASTSMGDGVNTEAFF. DNA of the CDR3: TGTGCCAGCACGTCCATGGGGGACGGGGTGAACACTGAAGCTTTCTTT.

This clonotype was picked up a small number of times. V usage is TRBV5-1 and J usage is TRBJ2-1, with TRBD2 as a possible D gene (5 bases). The CDR3 is 14 residues long. Trimming shortened V by 6 bases and J by 3 bases, and 13 bases separated the two germline ends. CDR1 and CDR2 (germline): SGHRS, YFSETQ. The CDR3 DNA reads as TGCGCCAGCAATCCTAGGGCGGGCTACAATGAGCAGTTCTTC. Translation gives CASNPRAGYNEQFF.

This clonotype was recorded many times. The chain recombines TRBV29-1 with TRBJ1-1; D ambiguous. CDR1 SQVTM and CDR2 ANQGSEA come from the germline V gene. V lost 3 bases and J 3 bases, leaving 5 bases between the germline ends. This CDR3 has 11 amino acids. CDR3 region: CSVDSYTEAFF. CDR3 sequence (DNA): TGCAGCGTTGATAGCTACACTGAAGCTTTCTTT.

This clonotype was recorded a few times. The V and J genes are TRBV7-9 and TRBJ2-3; 7 nucleotides line up with TRBD1. Germline-derived CDR1 and CDR2 are SEHNR and FQNEAQ (reference sequence). CDR3 size: 16 residues. The V segment lost 2 bases and the J segment 2 bases; nucleotides outside the gene matches: 7. The CDR3 sequence is CASSLPGQAYTDTQYF. DNA of the CDR3: TGTGCCAGCAGCTTACCCGGACAGGCCTACACAGATACGCAGTATTTT.

With regard to this clonotype: The junction departs from the called germline gene at one end, perhaps through a read error. The rearrangement links TRBV7-7 to TRBJ2-2; D may be TRBD1 (5 bases). Germline V lookup: CDR1 SSHAT, CDR2 FNYEAQ (reference sequence). CDR3 length equals 17 residues. In DNA, the CDR3 is TGTGCTAGCAGCTACCAACTTCAGGGTGTAGACACCGGGGAGCTGTTTTTT. Translating it yields CASSYQLQGVDTGELFF. The variable domain in full, with the rest retrieved from reference TRBV7-7 and TRBJ2-2, is GAGVSQSPRYKVTKRGQDVTLRCDPISSHATLYWYQQALGQGPEFLTYFNYEAQPDKSGLPSDRFSAERPEGSISTLTIQRTEQRDSAMYRCASSYQLQGVDTGELFFGEGSRLTVL.

This clonotype was recorded a few times. The chain combines TRBV12-3 or TRBV12-4 with TRBJ2-7; maybe TRBD1 (8 bases). The V gene lost 7 bases and the J gene lost 7 bases, with 26 bases spanning the gap. The CDR3 contains 16 residues. CDR3 sequence (DNA): TGTGCCAGCACCTTACATCAGGGGGCGGGGGCGGGTGAGCAGTACTTC. It translates to CASTLHQGAGAGEQYF.

In its sample, this clonotype was seen a few times. The chain recombines TRBV2 with TRBJ1-5, with D maybe TRBD1 (6 bases). Germline V gives CDR1 SNHLY, CDR2 FYNNEI. Trimming took 7 bases from V and 0 from J, leaving 10 bases between them. This CDR3 has 14 amino acids. The CDR3: CASTRTVSNQPQHF. Written as DNA, the CDR3 is TGTGCCAGCACCAGGACAGTTAGCAATCAGCCCCAGCATTTT.

This clonotype was found many times. The chain couples TRBV15 to TRBJ2-7; TRBD2 matches at 9 bases. Per the germline V gene, CDR1 is LNHNV and CDR2 is YYDKDF (reference sequence). The CDR3 is 18 residues long. V gave up 0 bases and J gave up 10 bases; unmatched junction bases: 19. The CDR3 loop is CATSRDFPRLAETPRQYF. CDR3 sequence (DNA): TGTGCCACCAGCAGAGATTTCCCCCGACTAGCGGAGACTCCCCGTCAGTACTTC.

The chain has TRBV25-1 and TRBJ1-2; TRBD1 is a possible D gene (5 bases). The germline V gene has CDR1 MGHDK and CDR2 SYGVNS. CDR3 length equals 14 residues. With 4 bases removed from V and 8 bases from J, the gap between germline ends came to 17 bases. The CDR3 coding sequence is TGTGCCAGCAGTGCTCTAGGGGCCGCCCTGGGCTACACCTTC. Encoded protein: CASSALGAALGYTF.